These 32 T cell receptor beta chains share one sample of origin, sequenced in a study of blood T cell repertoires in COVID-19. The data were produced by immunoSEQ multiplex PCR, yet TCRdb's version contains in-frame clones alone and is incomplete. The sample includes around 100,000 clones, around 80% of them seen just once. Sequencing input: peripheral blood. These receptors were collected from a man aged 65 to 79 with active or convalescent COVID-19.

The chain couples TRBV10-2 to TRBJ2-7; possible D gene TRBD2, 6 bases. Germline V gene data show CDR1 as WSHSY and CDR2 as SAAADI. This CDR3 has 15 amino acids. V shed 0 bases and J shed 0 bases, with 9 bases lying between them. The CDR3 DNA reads TGCGCCAGCAGTGAGTCGTCGGGACTCTCCTACGAGCAGTACTTC. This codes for CASSESSGLSYEQYF.

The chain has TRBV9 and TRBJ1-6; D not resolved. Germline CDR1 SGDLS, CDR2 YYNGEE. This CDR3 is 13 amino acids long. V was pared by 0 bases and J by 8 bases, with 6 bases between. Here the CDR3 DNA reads TGTGCCAGCAGCGTAGTGCCGGATTCACCCCTCCACTTT. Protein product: CASSVVPDSPLHF.

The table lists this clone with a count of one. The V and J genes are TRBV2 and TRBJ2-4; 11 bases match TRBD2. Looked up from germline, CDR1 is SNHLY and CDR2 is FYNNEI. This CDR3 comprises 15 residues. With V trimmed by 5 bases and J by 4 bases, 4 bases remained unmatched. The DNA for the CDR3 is TGTGCCAGCAGTCTTAGCGGGAGGGGGAAAAACATTCAGTACTTC. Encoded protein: CASSLSGRGKNIQYF. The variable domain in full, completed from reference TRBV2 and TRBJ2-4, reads EPEVTQTPSHQVTQMGQEVILRCVPISNHLYFYWYRQILGQKVEFLVSFYNNEISEKSEIFDDQFSVERPDGSNFTLKIRSTKLEDSAMYFCASSLSGRGKNIQYFGAGTRLSVL.

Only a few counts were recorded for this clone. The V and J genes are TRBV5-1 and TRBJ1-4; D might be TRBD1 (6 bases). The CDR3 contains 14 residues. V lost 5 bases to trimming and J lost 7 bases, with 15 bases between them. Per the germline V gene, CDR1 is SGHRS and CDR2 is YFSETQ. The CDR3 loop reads CASRIQGTSEKLFF. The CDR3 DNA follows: TGCGCCAGCAGGATTCAGGGGACGAGTGAAAAACTGTTTTTT.

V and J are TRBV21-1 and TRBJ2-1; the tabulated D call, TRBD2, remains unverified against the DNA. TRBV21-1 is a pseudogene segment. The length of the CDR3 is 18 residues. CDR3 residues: CASSKDVAGVSSYNEQFF. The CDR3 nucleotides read TGTGCCAGCAGCAAAGATGTCGCGGGGGTTAGCTCCTACAATGAGCAGTTCTTC.

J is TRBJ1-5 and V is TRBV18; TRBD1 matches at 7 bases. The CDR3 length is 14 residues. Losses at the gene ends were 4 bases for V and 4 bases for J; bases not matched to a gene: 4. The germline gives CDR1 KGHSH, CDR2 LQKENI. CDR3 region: CASSRQGINQPQHF. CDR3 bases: TGTGCCAGCTCACGACAGGGAATAAATCAGCCCCAGCATTTT.

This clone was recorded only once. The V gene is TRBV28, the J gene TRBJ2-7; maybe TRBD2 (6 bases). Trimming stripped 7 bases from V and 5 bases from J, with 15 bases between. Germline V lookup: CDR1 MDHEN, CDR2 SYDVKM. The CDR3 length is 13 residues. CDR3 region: CASTIAGWDEQYF. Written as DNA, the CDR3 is TGTGCCAGCACAATTGCGGGGTGGGACGAGCAGTACTTC.

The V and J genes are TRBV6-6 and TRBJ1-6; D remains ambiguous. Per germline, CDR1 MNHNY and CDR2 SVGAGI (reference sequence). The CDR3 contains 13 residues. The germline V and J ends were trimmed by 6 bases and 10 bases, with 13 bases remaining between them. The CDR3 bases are TGTGCCAGCAGCCCCGGGGAATGGTCACCCCTCCACTTT. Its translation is CASSPGEWSPLHF.

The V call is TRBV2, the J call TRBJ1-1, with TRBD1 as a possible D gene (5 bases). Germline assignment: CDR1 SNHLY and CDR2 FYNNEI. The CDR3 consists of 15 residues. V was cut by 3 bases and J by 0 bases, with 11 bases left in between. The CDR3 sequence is CASSDQGLMNTEAFF. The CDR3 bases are TGTGCCAGCAGTGATCAGGGACTCATGAACACTGAAGCTTTCTTT.

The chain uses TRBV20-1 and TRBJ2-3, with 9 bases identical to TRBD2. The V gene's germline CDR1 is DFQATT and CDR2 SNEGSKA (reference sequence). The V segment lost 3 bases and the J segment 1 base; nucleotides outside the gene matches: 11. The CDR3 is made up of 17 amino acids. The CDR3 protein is CSASGGGVAGGTDTQYF. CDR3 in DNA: TGCAGTGCTAGTGGCGGAGGGGTAGCGGGAGGCACAGATACGCAGTATTTT.

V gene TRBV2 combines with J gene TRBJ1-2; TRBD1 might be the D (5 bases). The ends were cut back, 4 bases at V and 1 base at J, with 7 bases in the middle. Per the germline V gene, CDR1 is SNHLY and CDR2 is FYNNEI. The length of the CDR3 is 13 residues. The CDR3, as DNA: TGTGCCAGCAGTGGTACAGGTAACTATGGCTACACCTTC. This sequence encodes CASSGTGNYGYTF.

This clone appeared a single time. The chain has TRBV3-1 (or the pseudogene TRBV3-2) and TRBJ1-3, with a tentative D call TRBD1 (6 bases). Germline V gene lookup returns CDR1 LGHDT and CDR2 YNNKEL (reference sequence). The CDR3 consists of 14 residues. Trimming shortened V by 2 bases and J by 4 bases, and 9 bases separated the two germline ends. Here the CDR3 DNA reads TGTGCCAGCAGCCAAAAGGGGACAGGAAACACCATATATTTT. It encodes CASSQKGTGNTIYF.

CDR3 coding DNA: TGTGCCAGCAGTCCCATCGACGGACAGGGGGCGAGAGAGCAGTTCTTC. Its protein product is CASSPIDGQGAREQFF. The chain combines TRBV28 with TRBJ2-1, with 11 bases aligning to TRBD1. The CDR3 runs to 16 residues. The ends lost 5 bases at V and 10 bases at J; junction bases unmatched: 13. Germline CDR1 MDHEN, CDR2 SYDVKM.

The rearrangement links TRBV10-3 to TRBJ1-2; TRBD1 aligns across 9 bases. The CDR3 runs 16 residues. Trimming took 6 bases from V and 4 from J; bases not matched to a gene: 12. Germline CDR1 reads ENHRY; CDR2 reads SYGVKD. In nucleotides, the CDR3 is TGTGCCATCAGGACTTTGGGACAGGGAACGGGCTATGGCTACACCTTC. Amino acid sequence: CAIRTLGQGTGYGYTF.

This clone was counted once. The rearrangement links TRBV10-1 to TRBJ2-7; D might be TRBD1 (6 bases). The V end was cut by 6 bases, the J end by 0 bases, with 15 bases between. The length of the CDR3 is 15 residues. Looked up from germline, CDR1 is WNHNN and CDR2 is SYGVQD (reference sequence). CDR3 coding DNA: TGCGCCAGCAGCGCCCAGACAGGAAACTCCTACGAGCAGTACTTC. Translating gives CASSAQTGNSYEQYF.

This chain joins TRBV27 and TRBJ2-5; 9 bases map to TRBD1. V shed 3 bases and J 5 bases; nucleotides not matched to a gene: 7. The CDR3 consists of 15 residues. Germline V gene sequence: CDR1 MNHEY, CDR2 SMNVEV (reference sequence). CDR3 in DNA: TGTGCCAGCAGTTTGGGGGACAGGGTGGGGGAGACCCAGTACTTC. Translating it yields CASSLGDRVGETQYF.

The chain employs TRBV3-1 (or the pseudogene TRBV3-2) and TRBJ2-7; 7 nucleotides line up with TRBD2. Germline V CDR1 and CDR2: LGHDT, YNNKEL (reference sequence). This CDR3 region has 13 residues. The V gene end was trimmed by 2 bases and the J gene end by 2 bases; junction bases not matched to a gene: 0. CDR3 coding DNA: TGTGCCAGCAGCCAACTAGCGGCCTACGAGCAGTACTTC. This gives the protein CASSQLAAYEQYF.

CDR3 protein: CASSLQGSGSGNTIYF. DNA of the CDR3: TGCGCCAGCAGCTTGCAGGGTTCGGGCTCTGGAAACACCATATATTTT. The gene calls are TRBV5-1 and TRBJ1-3; tentatively, D is TRBD1 (5 bases). Trimming stripped 1 base from V and 0 bases from J, with 11 bases between. The V gene's germline CDR1 is SGHRS and CDR2 YFSETQ. The CDR3 contains 16 residues.

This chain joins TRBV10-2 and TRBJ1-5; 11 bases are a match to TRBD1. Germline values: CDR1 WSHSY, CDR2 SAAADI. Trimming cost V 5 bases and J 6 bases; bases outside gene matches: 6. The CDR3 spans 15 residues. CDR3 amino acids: CASSSRDRGFQPQHF. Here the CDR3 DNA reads TGCGCCAGCAGTTCTAGGGACAGGGGGTTTCAGCCCCAGCATTTT.

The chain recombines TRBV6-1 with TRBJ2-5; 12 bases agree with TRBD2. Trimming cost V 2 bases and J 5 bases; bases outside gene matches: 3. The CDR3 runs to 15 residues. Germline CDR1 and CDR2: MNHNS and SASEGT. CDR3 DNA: TGTGCCAGCAGTGAAACTAGCGGGGGGTTGGAGACCCAGTACTTC. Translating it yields CASSETSGGLETQYF.

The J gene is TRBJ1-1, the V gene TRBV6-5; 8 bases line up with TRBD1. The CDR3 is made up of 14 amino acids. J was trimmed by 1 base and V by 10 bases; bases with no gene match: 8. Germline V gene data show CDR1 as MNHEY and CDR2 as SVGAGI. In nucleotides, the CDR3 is TGTGCCATACGACTGGGACAGGCGAACACTGAAGCTTTCTTT. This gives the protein CAIRLGQANTEAFF.

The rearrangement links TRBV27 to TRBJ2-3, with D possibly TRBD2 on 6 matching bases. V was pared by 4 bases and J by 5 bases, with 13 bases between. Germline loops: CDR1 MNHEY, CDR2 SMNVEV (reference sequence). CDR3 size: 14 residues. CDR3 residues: CASSSPWGGDTQYF. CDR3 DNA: TGTGCCAGCAGTTCCCCTTGGGGAGGAGATACGCAGTATTTT.

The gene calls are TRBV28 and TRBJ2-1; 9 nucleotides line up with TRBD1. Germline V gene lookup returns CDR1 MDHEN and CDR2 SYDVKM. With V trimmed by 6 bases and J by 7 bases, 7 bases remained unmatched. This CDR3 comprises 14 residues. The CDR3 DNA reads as TGTGCCAGCAGACCGGGACAGGGTGCTAATGAGCAGTTCTTC. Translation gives CASRPGQGANEQFF. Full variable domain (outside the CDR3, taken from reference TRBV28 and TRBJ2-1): DVKVTQSSRYLVKRTGEKVFLECVQDMDHENMFWYRQDPGLGLRLIYFSYDVKMKEKGDIPEGYSVSREKKERFSLILESASTNQTSMYLCASRPGQGANEQFFGPGTRLTVL.

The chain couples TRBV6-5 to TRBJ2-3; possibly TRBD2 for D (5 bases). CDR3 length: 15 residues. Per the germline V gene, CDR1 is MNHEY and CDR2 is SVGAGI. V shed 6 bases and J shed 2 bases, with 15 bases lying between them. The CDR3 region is CASSNGGSLTDTQYF. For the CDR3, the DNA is TGTGCCAGCAGCAACGGAGGTTCCCTCACAGATACGCAGTATTTT.

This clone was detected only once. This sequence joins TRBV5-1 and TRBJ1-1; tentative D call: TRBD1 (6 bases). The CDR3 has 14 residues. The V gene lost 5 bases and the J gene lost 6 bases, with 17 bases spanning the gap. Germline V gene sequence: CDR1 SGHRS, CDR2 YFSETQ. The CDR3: CASSSDRLAAEAFF. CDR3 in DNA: TGCGCCAGCAGTTCCGACAGGCTCGCGGCTGAAGCTTTCTTT.

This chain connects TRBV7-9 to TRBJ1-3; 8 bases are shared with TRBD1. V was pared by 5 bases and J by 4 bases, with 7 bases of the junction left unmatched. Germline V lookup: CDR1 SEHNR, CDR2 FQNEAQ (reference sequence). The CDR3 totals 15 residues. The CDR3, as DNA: TGTGCCAGCAGCCCGGGACAGGCGGTGGGAAACACCATATATTTT. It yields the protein CASSPGQAVGNTIYF.

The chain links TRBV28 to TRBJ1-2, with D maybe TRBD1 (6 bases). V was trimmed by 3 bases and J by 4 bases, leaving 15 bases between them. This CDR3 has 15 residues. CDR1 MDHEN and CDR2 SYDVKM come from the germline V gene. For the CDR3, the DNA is TGTGCCAGCAGTTTGGGGGGGGGCGCTGGCTATGGCTACACCTTC. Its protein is CASSLGGGAGYGYTF.

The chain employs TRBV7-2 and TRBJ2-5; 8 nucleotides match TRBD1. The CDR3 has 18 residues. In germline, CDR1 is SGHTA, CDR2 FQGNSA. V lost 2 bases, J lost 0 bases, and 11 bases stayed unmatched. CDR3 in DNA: TGTGCCAGCAGCTTACCTCACTCCGGGACAGGTAACCAAGAGACCCAGTACTTC. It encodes CASSLPHSGTGNQETQYF.

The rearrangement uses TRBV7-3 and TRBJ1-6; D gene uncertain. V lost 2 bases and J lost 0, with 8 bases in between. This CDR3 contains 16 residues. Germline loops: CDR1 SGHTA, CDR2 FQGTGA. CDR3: CASSLYPSSYNSPLHF. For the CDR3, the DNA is TGTGCCAGCAGCTTATATCCGAGCTCCTATAATTCACCCCTCCACTTT.

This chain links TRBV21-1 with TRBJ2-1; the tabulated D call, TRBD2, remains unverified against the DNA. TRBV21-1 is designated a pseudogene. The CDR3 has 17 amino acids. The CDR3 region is CASSKLGGLAGNNEQFF. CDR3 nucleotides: TGTGCCAGCAGCAAATTAGGGGGACTAGCGGGGAACAATGAGCAGTTCTTC.

The DNA for the CDR3 is TGTGCCAGCACTCAAGCGGGAGCCACAATCCACAATGAGCAGTTCTTC. Its translation: CASTQAGATIHNEQFF. The rearrangement joins TRBV28 to TRBJ2-1; TRBD2 agrees at 8 bases. The germline V gene has CDR1 MDHEN and CDR2 SYDVKM. The CDR3 has 16 amino acids. V lost 7 bases to trimming and J lost 5 bases; unmatched junction nucleotides: 13.

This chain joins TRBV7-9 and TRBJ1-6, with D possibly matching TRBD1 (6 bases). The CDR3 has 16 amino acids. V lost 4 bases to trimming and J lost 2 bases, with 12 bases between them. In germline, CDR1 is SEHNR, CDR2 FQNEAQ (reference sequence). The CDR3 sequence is CASSSTGSTYNSPLHF. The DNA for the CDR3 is TGTGCCAGCAGCTCTACAGGGAGCACCTATAATTCACCCCTCCACTTT.